The T cell receptor beta chain under discussion was sequenced for a study of blood T cell repertoires in COVID-19 (TCRdb year 2020). Regarding the study in general: Samples from collaborators originated in the United States, Italy and Spain and spanned both the acute and convalescent phases of COVID-19. A de-identified subject ID, COVID-19 status, age in years and sex were almost always included in the sample metadata. Deeply sampled blood TCRbeta repertoires from subjects exposed to, actively infected with, or recovered from COVID-19 were included in the dataset. The samples were drawn from two sources: the first 160 participants of the ongoing ImmuneRACE study, and 950 to 1,500 subjects contributed by 6 global collaborators. The material from the prospective study consisted of cDNA or gDNA derived from T cells, B-cell-depleted T cells, or PBMCs. Where available, HLA class I and class II types were obtained from metadata supplied by the sample provider rather than from assay-based typing. A freely available public database, intended as a resource for researchers studying the immune response to SARS-CoV-2, is where the repertoires were released.

In regard to this clone: The antigen it recognizes is unknown. No much larger clone is present one base from it, and per-base qualities are unavailable.

The immunoSEQ Assay, a bias-controlled multiplex PCR, was used to amplify TCRbeta CDR3 regions from genomic DNA. Under the source paper's analysis protocol: The number of nucleated cells in each sample was estimated from the amplification of reference gene primers within the assay. Sequence reads were collapsed and filtered to measure the absolute abundance of every unique TCRbeta CDR3 rearrangement. Productive Simpson clonality was computed per sample as the square root of Simpson's diversity index over productive rearrangements. TCRdb limited this immuneACCESS table to in-frame rearrangements with V and J called. A share of clones is missing; checked studies link under half to unresolved V genes, and the rest is unexplained. That table supplies the V and J calls and clone size; D and trimming were determined from the DNA. Counted in this sample were approximately 66,000 clones; around 79% of them appeared once. The top ten constitute around 21% of the sample.

Trimming takes 6 bases off V and 9 bases off J; junction bases not matched to a gene: 9. The CDR3 covers 14 residues, taking in both the cysteine and the phenylalanine. CDR3 DNA is the only sequence kept; it has 42 bases, read in frame from the first base. Based on the germline V gene (reference sequence), the CDR1 and CDR2 sequences are MNHNY and SVGAGI. Whole blood was collected in K2EDTA tubes by collaborating institutions according to the institutions' own protocols. For TCRbeta analysis, collaborator samples were shipped as frozen whole blood, as isolated PBMCs, or as DNA extracted from either sample type. Study-level results and caveats: How much clinical and demographic metadata was included differed by source and by participant, and the metadata was provided uncurated.

The clonotype was recovered from a man aged 55 to 70 with acute or convalescent COVID-19. The chain employs TRBV6-6 and TRBJ2-4, with 9 bases matching TRBD1. Sample: peripheral blood. CDR3 region: CASSEGQGRRIQYF. The nucleotide sequence reads as follows: TGTGCCAGCAGCGAAGGACAGGGGAGGCGCATTCAGTACTTC.